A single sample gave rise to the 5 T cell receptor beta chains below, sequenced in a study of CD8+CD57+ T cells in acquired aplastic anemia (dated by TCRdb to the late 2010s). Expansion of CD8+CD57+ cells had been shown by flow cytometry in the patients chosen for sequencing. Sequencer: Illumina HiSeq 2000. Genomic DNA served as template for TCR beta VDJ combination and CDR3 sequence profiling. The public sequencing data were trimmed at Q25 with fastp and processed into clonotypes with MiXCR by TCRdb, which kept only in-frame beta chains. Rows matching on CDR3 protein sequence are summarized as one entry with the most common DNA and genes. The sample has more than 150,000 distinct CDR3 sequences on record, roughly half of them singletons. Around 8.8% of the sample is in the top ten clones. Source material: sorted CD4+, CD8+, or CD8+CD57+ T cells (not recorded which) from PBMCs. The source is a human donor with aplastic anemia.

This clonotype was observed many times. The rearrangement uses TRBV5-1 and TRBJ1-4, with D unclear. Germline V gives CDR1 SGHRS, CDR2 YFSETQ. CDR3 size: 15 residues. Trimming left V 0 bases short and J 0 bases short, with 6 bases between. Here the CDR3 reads CASSLGGTTNEKLFF. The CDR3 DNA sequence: TGCGCCAGCAGCTTGGGCGGGACAACTAATGAAAAACTGTTTTTT. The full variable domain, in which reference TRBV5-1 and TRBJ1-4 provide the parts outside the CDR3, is KAGVTQTPRYLIKTRGQQVTLSCSPISGHRSVSWYQQTPGQGLQFLFEYFSETQRNKGNFPGRFSGRQFSNSRSEMNVSTLELGDSALYLCASSLGGTTNEKLFFGSGTQLSVL.

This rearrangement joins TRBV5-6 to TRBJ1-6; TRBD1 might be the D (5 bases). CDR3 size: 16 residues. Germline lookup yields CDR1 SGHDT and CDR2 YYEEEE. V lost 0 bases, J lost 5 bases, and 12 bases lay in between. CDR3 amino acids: CASSLGAGTDNSPLHF. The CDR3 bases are TGTGCCAGCAGCTTGGGTGCTGGGACCGATAATTCACCCCTCCACTTT.

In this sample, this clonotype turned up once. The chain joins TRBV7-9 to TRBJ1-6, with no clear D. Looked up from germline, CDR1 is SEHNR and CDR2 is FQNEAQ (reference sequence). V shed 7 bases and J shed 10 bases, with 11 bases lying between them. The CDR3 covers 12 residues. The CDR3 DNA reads TGTGCCAGCACCTCAGTCGCCTCACCCCTCCACTTT. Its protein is CASTSVASPLHF.

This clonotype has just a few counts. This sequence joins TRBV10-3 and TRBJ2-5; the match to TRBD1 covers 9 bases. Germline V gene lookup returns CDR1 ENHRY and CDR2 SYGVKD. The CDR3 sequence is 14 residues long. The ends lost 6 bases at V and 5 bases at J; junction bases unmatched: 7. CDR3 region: CAISLTGQGETQYF. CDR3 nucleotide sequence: TGTGCCATCAGCCTTACAGGACAGGGGGAGACCCAGTACTTC.

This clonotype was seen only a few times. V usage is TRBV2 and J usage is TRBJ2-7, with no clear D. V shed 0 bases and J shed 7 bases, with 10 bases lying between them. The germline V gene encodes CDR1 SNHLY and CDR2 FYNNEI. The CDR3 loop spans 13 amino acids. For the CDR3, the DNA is TGTGCCAGCAGTGAAGCGGGCCTGGGGGAGCAGTACTTC. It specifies CASSEAGLGEQYF.